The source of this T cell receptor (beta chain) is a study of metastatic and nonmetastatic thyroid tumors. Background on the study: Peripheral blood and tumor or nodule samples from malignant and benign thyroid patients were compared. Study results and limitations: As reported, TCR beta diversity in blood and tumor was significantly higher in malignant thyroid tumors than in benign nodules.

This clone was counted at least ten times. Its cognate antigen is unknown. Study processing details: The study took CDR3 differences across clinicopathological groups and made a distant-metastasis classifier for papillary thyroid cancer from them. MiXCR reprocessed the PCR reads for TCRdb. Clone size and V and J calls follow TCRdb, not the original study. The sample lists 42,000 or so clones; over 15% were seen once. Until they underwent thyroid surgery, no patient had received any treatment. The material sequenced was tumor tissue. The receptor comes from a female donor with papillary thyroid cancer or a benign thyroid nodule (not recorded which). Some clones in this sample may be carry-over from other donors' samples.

The CDR3 loop is CASSESTSARYEQYF. The CDR3 DNA sequence: TGTGCCAGCAGTGAATCGACTAGCGCGCGCTACGAGCAGTACTTC. The chain links TRBV28 to TRBJ2-7; TRBD2 aligns across 8 bases. The CDR3 covers 15 residues. The V gene's germline CDR1 is MDHEN and CDR2 SYDVKM. Trimming at V came to 5 bases and at J to 3 bases, leaving 9 bases not matched to a gene.